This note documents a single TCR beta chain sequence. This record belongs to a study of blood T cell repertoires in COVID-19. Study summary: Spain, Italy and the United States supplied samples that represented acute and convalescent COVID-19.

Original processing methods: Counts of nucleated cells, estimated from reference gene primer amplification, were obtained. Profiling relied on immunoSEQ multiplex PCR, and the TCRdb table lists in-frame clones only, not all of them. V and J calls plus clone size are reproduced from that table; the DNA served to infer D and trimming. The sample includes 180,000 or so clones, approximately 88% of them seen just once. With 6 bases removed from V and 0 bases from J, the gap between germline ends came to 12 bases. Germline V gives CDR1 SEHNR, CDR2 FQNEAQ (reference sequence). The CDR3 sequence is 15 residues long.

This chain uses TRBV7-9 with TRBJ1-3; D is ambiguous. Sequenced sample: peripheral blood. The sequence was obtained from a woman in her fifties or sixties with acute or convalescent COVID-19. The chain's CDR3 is CASSHRSFSGNTIYF. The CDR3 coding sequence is TGTGCCAGCAGTCATCGAAGCTTCTCTGGAAACACCATATATTTT.